Listed below are T cell receptor beta chains from one sample, sequenced in a study of T-cell reconstitution after alpha-beta-depleted transplantation in children. Via MiXCR, TCRdb re-called the PCR reads, giving one row per CDR3 protein. The data show over 400,000 distinct CDR3 sequences, over 40% seen once. Here the sequenced sample was PBMCs, taken before TCRalphabeta/CD19-depleted stem cell transplant. These receptors were collected from a girl aged 2 to 9 with aplastic anemia, due to receive a stem cell transplant. The CDR3 runs from the conserved cysteine through the conserved F or W. Fields, in order: V gene, D gene, J gene, clone size, CDR3 protein, CDR3 DNA. The D gene is left open where the match is weak. Clone size is stated in some rows and not others, as once, few, many or a class when expanded.

>TRBV9|TRBD2|TRBJ2-7|-
CASSPSHGLAGGYEQYF
TGTGCCAGCAGCCCGAGCCATGGACTAGCGGGAGGCTACGAGCAGTACTTC
>TRBV30|-|TRBJ2-1|few
CACRAYNEQFF
TGTGCCTGTAGGGCTTATAATGAGCAGTTCTTC
>TRBV7-2|TRBD2|TRBJ2-7|many
CASSFSQSGRLYEQYF
TGTGCCAGCAGCTTTTCTCAGAGCGGGAGGCTCTACGAGCAGTACTTC
>TRBV28|-|TRBJ1-6|many
CASRRSYYNSPLHF
TGTGCCAGCAGGAGAAGTTATTATAATTCACCCCTCCACTTT
>TRBV5-6|-|TRBJ1-2|-
CASSSYRWRGYGYTF
TGTGCCAGCAGCTCTTACAGGTGGAGGGGCTATGGCTACACCTTC
>TRBV4-3|-|TRBJ2-3|few
CASSQEILTDTQYF
TGCGCCAGCAGCCAAGAAATCCTCACAGATACGCAGTATTTT
>TRBV20-1|-|TRBJ1-3|-
CSAQQNSGNTIYF
TGCAGTGCGCAACAGAACTCTGGAAACACCATATATTTT
>TRBV5-1|-|TRBJ2-5|few
CASRGGVGAGETQYF
TGCGCCAGTAGGGGCGGGGTAGGGGCCGGAGAGACCCAGTACTTC
>TRBV20-1|-|TRBJ2-1|-
CSARAPTEQLYNEQFF
TGCAGTGCTAGAGCCCCCACCGAGCAGCTGTACAATGAGCAGTTCTTC
>TRBV3-1|-|TRBJ2-3|-
CASSRYRDTQYF
TGTGCCAGCAGCCGTTATAGAGATACGCAGTATTTT
>TRBV6-5|TRBD2|TRBJ2-2|many
CASSSASGWDTGELFF
TGTGCCAGCAGTTCGGCTAGCGGGTGGGACACCGGGGAGCTGTTTTTT
>TRBV5-1|-|TRBJ2-1|few
CASSLRGYEQFF
TGCGCCAGCAGCTTGAGGGGGTATGAGCAGTTCTTC
>TRBV20-1|-|TRBJ1-2|few
CSLTGTLYGYTF
TGCAGTTTGACCGGGACTCTCTATGGCTACACCTTC
>TRBV4-3|-|TRBJ1-2|-
CASRGQGRFDYGYTF
TGCGCCAGCAGGGGGCAGGGACGATTCGACTATGGCTACACCTTC
>TRBV12-3/TRBV12-4|TRBD1|TRBJ2-3|-
CASSLAPRTGQDTQYF
TGTGCCAGCAGTTTAGCGCCCCGGACAGGGCAGGATACGCAGTATTTT
>TRBV20-1|-|TRBJ2-5|-
CSARARARNQETQYF
TGCAGTGCTAGGGCTAGGGCTCGCAACCAAGAGACCCAGTACTTC
>TRBV11-2|-|TRBJ2-7|few
CASSLARVHEQYF
TGTGCCAGCAGCCTTGCAAGGGTCCACGAGCAGTACTTC
>TRBV7-2|-|TRBJ2-3|-
CASSRSSGSDTQYF
TGTGCCAGCAGCCGATCATCCGGGTCAGATACGCAGTATTTT
>TRBV7-6|TRBD1|TRBJ2-7|few
CASSYGTGAYEQYF
TGTGCCAGCAGCTACGGGACAGGGGCCTACGAGCAGTACTTC
>TRBV29-1|TRBD1|TRBJ2-1|few
CSSYTGTGPNEQFF
TGCAGCTCCTACACCGGGACAGGGCCCAATGAGCAGTTCTTC
>TRBV21-1|-|TRBJ2-1|few
CASSLRTSLPNEQFF
TGTGCCAGCAGCCTTCGGACTAGCCTACCCAATGAGCAGTTCTTC
>TRBV5-1|-|TRBJ2-6|-
CASSLGGPGVSGANVLTF
TGCGCCAGCAGCTTGGGGGGCCCAGGGGTCTCTGGGGCCAACGTCCTGACTTTC
>TRBV12-3/TRBV12-4|TRBD2|TRBJ2-1|-
CAVGLAGGDEQFF
TGTGCCGTCGGACTAGCGGGAGGGGATGAGCAGTTCTTC
>TRBV9|TRBD2|TRBJ2-7|few
CASSNNSGTSGHYEQYF
TGTGCCAGCAGCAACAATAGCGGGACTAGCGGACACTACGAGCAGTACTTC
>TRBV5-6|TRBD2|TRBJ2-3|once
CASSLDAGGTDTQYF
TGTGCCAGCAGCTTGGATGCGGGGGGCACAGATACGCAGTATTTT
>TRBV20-1|TRBD1|TRBJ1-5|many
CSARDHRTGDNQPQHF
TGCAGTGCTAGAGATCACCGGACAGGGGATAATCAGCCCCAGCATTTT
>TRBV11-1|-|TRBJ2-7|-
CASSLARGTDRRTSYEQYF
TGTGCCAGCAGCTTAGCGAGGGGAACTGACAGGCGAACCTCCTACGAGCAGTACTTC
>TRBV5-8|-|TRBJ2-7|few
CASSSRGEQYF
TGTGCCAGCAGCTCCCGGGGCGAGCAGTACTTC
>TRBV29-1|-|TRBJ1-1|few
CSVGKGSTTEAFF
TGCAGCGTTGGAAAGGGCTCGACCACTGAAGCTTTCTTT